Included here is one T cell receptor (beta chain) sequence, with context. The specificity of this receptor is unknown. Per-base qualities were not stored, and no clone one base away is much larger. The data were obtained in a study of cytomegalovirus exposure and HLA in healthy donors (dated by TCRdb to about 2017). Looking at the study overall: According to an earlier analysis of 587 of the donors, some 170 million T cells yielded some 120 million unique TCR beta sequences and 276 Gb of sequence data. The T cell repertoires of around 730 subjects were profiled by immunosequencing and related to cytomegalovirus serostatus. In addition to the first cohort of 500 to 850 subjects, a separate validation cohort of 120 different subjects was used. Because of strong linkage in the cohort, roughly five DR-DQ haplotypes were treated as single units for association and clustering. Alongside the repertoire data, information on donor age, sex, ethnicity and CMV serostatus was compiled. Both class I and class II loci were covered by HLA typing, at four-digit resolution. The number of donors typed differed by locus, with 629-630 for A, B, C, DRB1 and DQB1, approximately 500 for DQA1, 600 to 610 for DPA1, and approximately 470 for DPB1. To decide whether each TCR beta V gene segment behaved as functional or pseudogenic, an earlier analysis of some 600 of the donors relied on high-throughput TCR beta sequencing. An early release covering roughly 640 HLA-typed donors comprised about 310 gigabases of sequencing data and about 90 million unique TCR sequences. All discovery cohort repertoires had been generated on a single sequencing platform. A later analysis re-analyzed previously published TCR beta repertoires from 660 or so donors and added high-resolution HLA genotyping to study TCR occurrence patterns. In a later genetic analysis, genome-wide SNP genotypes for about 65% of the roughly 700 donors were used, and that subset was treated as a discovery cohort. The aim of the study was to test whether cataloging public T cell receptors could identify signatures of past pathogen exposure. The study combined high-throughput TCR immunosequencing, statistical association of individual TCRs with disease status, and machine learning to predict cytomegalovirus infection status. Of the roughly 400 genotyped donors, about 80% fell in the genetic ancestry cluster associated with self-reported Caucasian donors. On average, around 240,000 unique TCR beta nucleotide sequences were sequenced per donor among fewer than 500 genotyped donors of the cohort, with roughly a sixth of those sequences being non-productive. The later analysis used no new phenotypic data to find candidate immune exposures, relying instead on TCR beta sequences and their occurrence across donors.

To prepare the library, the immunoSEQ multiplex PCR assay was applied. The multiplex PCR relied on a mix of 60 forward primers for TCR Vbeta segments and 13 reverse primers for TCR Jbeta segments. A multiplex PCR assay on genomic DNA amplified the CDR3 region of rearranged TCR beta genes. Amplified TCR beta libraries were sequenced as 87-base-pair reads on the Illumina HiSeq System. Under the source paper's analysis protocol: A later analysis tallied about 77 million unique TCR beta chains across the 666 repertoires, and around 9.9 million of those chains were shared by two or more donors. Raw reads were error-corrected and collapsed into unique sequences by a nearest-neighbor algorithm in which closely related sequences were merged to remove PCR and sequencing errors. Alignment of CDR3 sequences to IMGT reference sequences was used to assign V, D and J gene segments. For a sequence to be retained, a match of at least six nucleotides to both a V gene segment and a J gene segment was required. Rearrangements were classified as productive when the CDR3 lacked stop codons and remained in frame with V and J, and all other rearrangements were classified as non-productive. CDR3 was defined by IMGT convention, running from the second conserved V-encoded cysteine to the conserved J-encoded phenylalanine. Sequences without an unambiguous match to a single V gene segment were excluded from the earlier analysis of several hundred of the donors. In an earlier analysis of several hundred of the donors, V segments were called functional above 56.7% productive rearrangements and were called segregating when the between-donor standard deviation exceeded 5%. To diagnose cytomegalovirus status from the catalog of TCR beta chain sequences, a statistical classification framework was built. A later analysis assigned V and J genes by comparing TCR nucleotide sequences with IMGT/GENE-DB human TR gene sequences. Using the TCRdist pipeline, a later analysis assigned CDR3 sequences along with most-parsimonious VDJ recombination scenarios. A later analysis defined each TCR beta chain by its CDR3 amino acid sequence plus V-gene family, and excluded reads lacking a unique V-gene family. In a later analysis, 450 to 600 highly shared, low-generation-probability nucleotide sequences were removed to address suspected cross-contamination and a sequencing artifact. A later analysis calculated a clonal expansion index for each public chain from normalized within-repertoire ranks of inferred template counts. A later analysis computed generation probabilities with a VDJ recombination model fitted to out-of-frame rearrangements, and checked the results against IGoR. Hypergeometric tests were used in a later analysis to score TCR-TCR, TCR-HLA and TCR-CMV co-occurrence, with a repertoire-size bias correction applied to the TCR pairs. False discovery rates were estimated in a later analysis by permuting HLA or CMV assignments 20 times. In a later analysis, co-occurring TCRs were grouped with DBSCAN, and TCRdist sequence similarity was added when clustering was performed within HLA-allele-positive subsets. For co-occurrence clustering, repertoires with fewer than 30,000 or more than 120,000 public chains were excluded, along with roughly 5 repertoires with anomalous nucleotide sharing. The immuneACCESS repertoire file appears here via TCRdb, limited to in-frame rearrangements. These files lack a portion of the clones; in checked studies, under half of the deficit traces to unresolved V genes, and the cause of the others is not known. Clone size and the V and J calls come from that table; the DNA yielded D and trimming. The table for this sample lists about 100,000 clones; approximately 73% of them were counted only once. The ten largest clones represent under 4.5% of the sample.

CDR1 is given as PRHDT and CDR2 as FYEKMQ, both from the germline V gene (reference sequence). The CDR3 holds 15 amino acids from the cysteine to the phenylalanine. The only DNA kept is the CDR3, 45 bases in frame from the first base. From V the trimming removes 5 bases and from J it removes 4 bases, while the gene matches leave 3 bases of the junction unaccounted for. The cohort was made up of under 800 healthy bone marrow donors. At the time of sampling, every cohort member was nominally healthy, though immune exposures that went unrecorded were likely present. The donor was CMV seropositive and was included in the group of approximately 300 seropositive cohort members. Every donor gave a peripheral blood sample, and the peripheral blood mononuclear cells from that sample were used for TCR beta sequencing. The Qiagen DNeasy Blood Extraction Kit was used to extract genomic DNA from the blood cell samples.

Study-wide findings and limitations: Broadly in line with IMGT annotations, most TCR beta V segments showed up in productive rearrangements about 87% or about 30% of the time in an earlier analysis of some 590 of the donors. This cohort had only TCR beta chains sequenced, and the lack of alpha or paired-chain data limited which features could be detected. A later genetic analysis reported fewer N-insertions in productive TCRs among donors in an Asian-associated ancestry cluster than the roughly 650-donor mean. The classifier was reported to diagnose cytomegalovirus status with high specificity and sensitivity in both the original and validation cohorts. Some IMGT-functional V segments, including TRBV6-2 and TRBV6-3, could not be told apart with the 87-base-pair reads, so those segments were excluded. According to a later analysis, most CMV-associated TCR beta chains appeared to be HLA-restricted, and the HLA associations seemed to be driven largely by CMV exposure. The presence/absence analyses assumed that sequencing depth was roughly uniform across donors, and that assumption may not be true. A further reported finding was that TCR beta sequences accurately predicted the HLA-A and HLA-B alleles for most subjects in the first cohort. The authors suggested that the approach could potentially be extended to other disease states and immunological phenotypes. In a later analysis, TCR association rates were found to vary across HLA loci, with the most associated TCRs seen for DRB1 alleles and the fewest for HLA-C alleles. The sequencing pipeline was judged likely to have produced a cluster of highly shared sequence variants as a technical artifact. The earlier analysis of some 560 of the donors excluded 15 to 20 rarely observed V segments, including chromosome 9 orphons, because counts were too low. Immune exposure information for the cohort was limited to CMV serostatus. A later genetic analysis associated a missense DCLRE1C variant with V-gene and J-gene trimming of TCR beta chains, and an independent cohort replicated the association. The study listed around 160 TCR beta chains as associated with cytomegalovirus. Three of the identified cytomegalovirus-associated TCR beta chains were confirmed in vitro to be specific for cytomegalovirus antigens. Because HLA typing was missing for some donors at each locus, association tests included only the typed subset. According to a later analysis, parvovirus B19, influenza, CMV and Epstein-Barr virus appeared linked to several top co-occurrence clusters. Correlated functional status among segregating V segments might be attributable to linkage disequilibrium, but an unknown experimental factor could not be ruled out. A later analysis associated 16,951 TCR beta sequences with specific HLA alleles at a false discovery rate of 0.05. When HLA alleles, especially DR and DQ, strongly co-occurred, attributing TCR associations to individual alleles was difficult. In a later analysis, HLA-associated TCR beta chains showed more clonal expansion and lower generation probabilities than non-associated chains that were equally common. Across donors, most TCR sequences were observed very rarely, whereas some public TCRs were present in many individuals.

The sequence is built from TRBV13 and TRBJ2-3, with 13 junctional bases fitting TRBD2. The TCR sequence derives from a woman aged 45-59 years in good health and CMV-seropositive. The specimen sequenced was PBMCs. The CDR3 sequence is CASSLLAGGPDTQYF. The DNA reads TGTGCCAGCAGCCTACTAGCGGGAGGGCCAGATACGCAGTATTTT.